Following are 25 T cell receptor beta chains from one sample sequenced in a study of shared clonotypes between healthy human individuals. TCRdb's copy holds only in-frame clones and misses some; the assay was immunoSEQ multiplex PCR. This table holds under 2,500,000 clones, 95% found once. Sequencing was performed on naive CD4+ T cells sorted from blood. As for subset: CD45RA+ positively selected. These receptors all stem from a man aged 18 to 30 in good health.

V gene TRBV2 combines with J gene TRBJ1-1; D is undetermined. CDR3 size: 13 residues. V was shortened by 4 bases and J by 8 bases, with 14 bases between the two germline ends. CDR1 is SNHLY and CDR2 is FYNNEI in the germline V gene. CDR3 coding DNA: TGTGCCAGCAGTGGGTGGGCGGAGTTAGAAGCTTTCTTT. Translation: CASSGWAELEAFF.

This rearrangement joins TRBV11-2 to TRBJ1-3; D possibly corresponds to TRBD1 (5 bases). V lost 5 bases and J lost 4, with 12 bases in between. This CDR3 has 14 amino acids. Germline V lookup: CDR1 SGHAT, CDR2 FQNNGV. Written as DNA, the CDR3 is TGTGCCAGCAGCCTCCAGGGACTGGGAAACACCATATATTTT. It codes for CASSLQGLGNTIYF.

The chain uses TRBV14 and TRBJ1-1, with TRBD1 as a possible D gene (5 bases). CDR1 is SGHDN and CDR2 is FVKESK in the germline V gene. Trimming removed 1 base from V and 1 base from J, with 16 bases in between. The CDR3 sequence is 17 residues long. The CDR3 protein is CASSQGWAGRANTEAFF. DNA of the CDR3: TGTGCCAGCAGCCAAGGATGGGCAGGGAGGGCGAACACTGAAGCTTTCTTT.

The rearrangement uses TRBV6-5 and TRBJ1-5; maybe TRBD1 (5 bases). Trimming cost V 0 bases and J 9 bases, with 15 bases left between them. The germline V gene encodes CDR1 MNHEY and CDR2 SVGAGI. This CDR3 comprises 15 residues. The CDR3 sequence: CASSYSRGAVWPQHF. The CDR3 nucleotides are TGTGCCAGCAGTTACTCGAGGGGAGCAGTCTGGCCCCAGCATTTT.

The chain employs TRBV29-1 and TRBJ1-1; tentative D call: TRBD1 (5 bases). The V gene's germline CDR1 is SQVTM and CDR2 ANQGSEA. V was pared by 6 bases and J by 4 bases, with 15 bases between. The CDR3 contains 13 residues. The CDR3 sequence is CSVGTRSGTEAFF. In nucleotides, the CDR3 is TGCAGCGTGGGGACTCGTTCGGGCACTGAAGCTTTCTTT.

Here the CDR3 reads CASRGMAYEQYF. The CDR3 region has the DNA TGTGCCAGCAGAGGGATGGCCTACGAGCAGTACTTC. The chain recombines TRBV6-1 with TRBJ2-7; D unresolved. Germline V gives CDR1 MNHNS, CDR2 SASEGT. V dropped 6 bases and J dropped 2 bases, with 8 bases sitting between them. The CDR3 length is 12 residues.

This clone has a single count. The V and J genes are TRBV7-2 and TRBJ2-1; 9 nucleotides agree with TRBD2. Trimming took 5 bases from V and 13 from J; bases not matched to a gene: 18. The CDR3 extends over 16 amino acids. CDR1 SGHTA and CDR2 FQGNSA come from the germline V gene. CDR3 in amino acids: CASSLSRTSAPREQFF. The CDR3 DNA reads as TGTGCCAGCAGCCTTTCTCGGACTAGCGCCCCTCGCGAACAGTTCTTC.

The chain employs TRBV7-2 and TRBJ2-4, with 15 bases lining up with TRBD2. Germline CDR1 reads SGHTA; CDR2 reads FQGNSA. V lost 5 bases and J lost 11; bases outside the gene matches: 13. The CDR3 runs 17 residues. The CDR3 is CASSPRTSGGAVIFQYF. CDR3 in DNA: TGTGCCAGCAGCCCTAGGACTAGCGGGGGGGCTGTAATATTTCAGTACTTC.

Comments on this clone: The same CDR3 can be traced to other DNA sequences in this sample. The CDR3 bases are TGTGCCAGCAGCTACCACAATGAGCAGTTCTTC. Protein product: CASSYHNEQFF. V usage is TRBV2 and J usage is TRBJ2-1; no clear D. Trimming cost V 6 bases and J 5 bases, with 5 bases left between them. The CDR3 loop spans 11 amino acids. CDR1 and CDR2 (germline): SNHLY, FYNNEI.

This chain connects TRBV19 to TRBJ2-2; no reliable D call. The V end was cut by 2 bases, the J end by 0 bases, with 10 bases between. CDR1 LNHDA and CDR2 SQIVND come from the germline V gene (reference sequence). The CDR3 spans 16 residues. CDR3: CASSIITVPNTGELFF. DNA of the CDR3: TGTGCCAGTAGTATAATAACGGTACCGAACACCGGGGAGCTGTTTTTT. Full variable domain (missing parts from reference TRBV19 and TRBJ2-2): DGGITQSPKYLFRKEGQNVTLSCEQNLNHDAMYWYRQDPGQGLRLIYYSQIVNDFQKGDIAEGYSVSREKKESFPLTVTSAQKNPTAFYLCASSIITVPNTGELFFGEGSRLTVL.

This clone was seen just once. Other DNA variants within this sample encode the same CDR3. V usage is TRBV19 and J usage is TRBJ1-1; TRBD1 might be the D (5 bases). The germline V gene has CDR1 LNHDA and CDR2 SQIVND (reference sequence). With 3 bases removed from V and 0 bases from J, the gap between germline ends came to 8 bases. CDR3 length: 14 residues. The chain's CDR3 is CASSIEGMNTEAFF. The CDR3 DNA is TGTGCCAGTAGTATTGAGGGGATGAACACTGAAGCTTTCTTT.

The chain uses TRBV18 and TRBJ2-1, with D possibly matching TRBD1 (6 bases). The CDR3 covers 15 residues. Per the germline V gene, CDR1 is KGHSH and CDR2 is LQKENI. Between the trimmed V and J ends, which lost 3 bases and 8 bases, there was a span of 17 bases. The chain's CDR3 is CASSPRTDRSDEQFF. The CDR3 DNA sequence: TGTGCCAGCTCACCCCGGACAGACCGCTCGGATGAGCAGTTCTTC.

The chain has TRBV30 and TRBJ2-5, with D perhaps matching TRBD2 (7 bases). Germline V CDR1 and CDR2: GTSNPN, SVGIG (reference sequence). The CDR3 extends over 15 amino acids. V was cut by 0 bases and J by 5 bases, with 16 bases left in between. The CDR3 DNA sequence: TGTGCCTGGAGTGTATTCTCGGGGGGCGGGGAGACCCAGTACTTC. Protein: CAWSVFSGGGETQYF.

The genes are TRBV6-5 and TRBJ1-6; maybe TRBD1 (5 bases). V lost 7 bases, J lost 14 bases, and 18 bases lay in between. This CDR3 region has 13 residues. Looked up from germline, CDR1 is MNHEY and CDR2 is SVGAGI. In DNA form, the CDR3 reads TGTGCCAGCACCAAGGGACCTATATCGGCCCTCCACTTT. This encodes CASTKGPISALHF.

This clone has just one count. Written as DNA, the CDR3 is TGCGCCAGCAGCTTGCCAGATAATACGCAGTATTTT. Translating gives CASSLPDNTQYF. This rearrangement joins TRBV5-1 to TRBJ2-3; no reliable D call. Germline loops: CDR1 SGHRS, CDR2 YFSETQ. CDR3 length equals 12 residues. Between the trimmed V and J ends, which lost 1 base and 7 bases, there was a span of 7 bases.

About this clone itself: Other DNA sequences from this sample encode an identical CDR3 as well. CDR3 amino acids: CASSYATDTQYF. As DNA, the CDR3 is TGCGCCAGCAGCTACGCAACTGATACGCAGTATTTT. This chain links TRBV5-1 with TRBJ2-3; D call uncertain. The CDR3 extends over 12 amino acids. The germline V gene encodes CDR1 SGHRS and CDR2 YFSETQ. V lost 3 bases, J lost 6 bases, and 8 bases lay in between.

This clone was seen only once. The chain has TRBV11-2 and TRBJ2-5; D is ambiguous. Germline CDR1 SGHAT, CDR2 FQNNGV. The V gene lost 0 bases and the J gene lost 5 bases, with 13 bases spanning the gap. This CDR3 has 15 residues. This CDR3 reads CASSLDNRRPETQYF. The CDR3, as DNA: TGTGCCAGCAGCTTAGATAACCGACGGCCTGAGACCCAGTACTTC.

This sequence joins TRBV27 and TRBJ2-7; D perhaps matches TRBD2 (5 bases). CDR1 and CDR2 from the germline V gene are MNHEY and SMNVEV (reference sequence). This CDR3 spans 14 amino acids. Trimming took off 6 bases at V and 3 bases at J, with 15 bases between the two ends. In DNA, the CDR3 is TGTGCCAGCAGCCAAGAACACCGGGACTACGAGCAGTACTTC. Its translation: CASSQEHRDYEQYF.

The chain joins TRBV10-1 to TRBJ1-4; no firm D call. CDR1 and CDR2 (germline): WNHNN, SYGVQD (reference sequence). The CDR3 loop spans 16 amino acids. Trimming took off 3 bases at V and 5 bases at J, with 16 bases between the two ends. In DNA form, the CDR3 reads TGCGCCAGCAGTGAAGGGAGTGGGCAGCCAAATGAAAAACTGTTTTTT. Residues: CASSEGSGQPNEKLFF.

The V gene is TRBV6-6, the J gene TRBJ2-7; D is perhaps TRBD1 (5 bases). The CDR3 is 12 residues long. The V and J ends lost 5 bases and 6 bases respectively, with 11 bases between them. Germline-derived CDR1 and CDR2 are MNHNY and SVGAGI (reference sequence). Written as DNA, the CDR3 is TGTGCCAGCAGTGCCAGGGCCAGCGAGCAGTACTTC. Its protein is CASSARASEQYF.

Written as DNA, the CDR3 is TGCGCCAGCAGCTTTGGACAGGGTTGGTACGAGCAGTACTTC. This sequence encodes CASSFGQGWYEQYF. This chain uses TRBV4-1 with TRBJ2-7, with TRBD1 identical over 8 bases. With V trimmed by 5 bases and J by 4 bases, 7 bases remained unmatched. Germline assignment: CDR1 MGHRA and CDR2 YSYEKL. The CDR3 runs to 14 residues.

In regard to this clone: The same CDR3 can be traced to other DNA sequences in this sample. The chain has TRBV19 and TRBJ2-7, with D possibly being TRBD1 (7 bases). CDR3 size: 13 residues. CDR1 and CDR2 from the germline V gene are LNHDA and SQIVND (reference sequence). V was pared by 8 bases and J by 0 bases, with 11 bases between. The CDR3 here is CASSRGASYEQYF. The CDR3 DNA sequence: TGTGCCAGTTCCAGGGGGGCCTCCTACGAGCAGTACTTC.

V is TRBV4-1 and J is TRBJ2-7; TRBD2 is a possible D gene (6 bases). Germline V gene sequence: CDR1 MGHRA, CDR2 YSYEKL. The CDR3 totals 14 residues. V was cut by 3 bases and J by 5 bases, with 14 bases left in between. The CDR3 spells CASSHGLAVNEQYF. The CDR3 nucleotides read TGCGCCAGCAGCCATGGGTTAGCGGTGAACGAGCAGTACTTC.

This clone was found once. This sample also contains other DNA sequences that code for the same CDR3. The V gene is TRBV7-9, the J gene TRBJ2-3; maybe TRBD2 (6 bases). CDR1 and CDR2 (germline): SEHNR, FQNEAQ (reference sequence). The CDR3 is 12 amino acids. The V end was cut by 6 bases, the J end by 6 bases, with 10 bases between. This CDR3 reads CASRPGGDTQYF. CDR3 DNA: TGTGCCAGCAGACCCGGAGGGGATACGCAGTATTTT.

The V and J genes are TRBV10-3 and TRBJ1-5; D remains ambiguous. Germline CDR1 is ENHRY and CDR2 is SYGVKD. The CDR3 consists of 14 residues. V lost 4 bases, J lost 2 bases, and 9 bases lay in between. The CDR3 spells CAISGRAGNQPQHF. As DNA, the CDR3 is TGTGCCATCAGTGGTCGCGCGGGCAATCAGCCCCAGCATTTT.